These 32 T cell receptor beta chains were all obtained from the same sample, sequenced in a study of shared clonotypes between healthy human individuals. Only in-frame clones appear in the TCRdb table, and some are missing; sequencing was by immunoSEQ multiplex PCR. Of about 340,000 clones detected, around four fifths appear once; the ten largest clones hold less than 11%. Specimen: memory CD4+ T cells sorted from blood. Subset here: CD45RA-negative fraction. The source of these receptors is a man aged 25 to 40 in good health.

This clone was observed at least ten times. The chain is built from TRBV6-1 and TRBJ2-7; TRBD2 matches at 8 bases. This CDR3 has 15 residues. V lost 7 bases, J lost 2 bases, and 10 bases stayed unmatched. Germline V CDR1 and CDR2: MNHNS, SASEGT. CDR3 nucleotides: TGTGCCAGCATTTCTATCGGGGGGGGCCCCTACGAGCAGTACTTC. This gives the protein CASISIGGGPYEQYF.

This clone was observed once. The CDR3 loop reads CASSSPQGGGKTEAFF. The CDR3, as DNA: TGTGCCAGCAGCTCCCCACAGGGGGGCGGTAAGACTGAAGCTTTCTTT. The J gene is TRBJ1-1, the V gene TRBV7-2; TRBD1 matches 8 bases. CDR1 and CDR2 (germline): SGHTA, FQGNSA. The length of the CDR3 is 16 residues. V was pared by 4 bases and J by 5 bases, with 12 bases of the junction left unmatched.

The rearrangement joins TRBV28 to TRBJ2-7; a weak D match, TRBD1 (6 bases). Trimming took 3 bases from V and 7 from J, leaving 16 bases between them. Germline lookup yields CDR1 MDHEN and CDR2 SYDVKM. The CDR3 runs to 14 residues. DNA for the CDR3: TGTGCCAGCAGTTTTACAGGGAAAGGAGGAGAGCAGTACTTC. It specifies CASSFTGKGGEQYF.

The gene calls are TRBV30 and TRBJ1-6; no reliable D call. Trimming pared 4 bases from V and 5 bases from J, leaving 18 bases between. The CDR3 contains 16 residues. Germline lookup yields CDR1 GTSNPN and CDR2 SVGIG (reference sequence). CDR3 region: CAWTRIGRTHNSPLHF. CDR3 nucleotide sequence: TGTGCCTGGACTCGGATCGGGCGGACGCATAATTCACCCCTCCACTTT.

The V and J genes are TRBV7-8 and TRBJ2-7; TRBD2 is a possible D gene (5 bases). V dropped 5 bases and J dropped 7 bases, with 24 bases sitting between them. CDR1 is SGHVS, CDR2 FQNEAQ, per germline. The CDR3 is made up of 16 amino acids. The DNA for the CDR3 is TGTGCCAGCAGCCCCATTATCGTAGCGAGGGAGCTTGAGCAGTACTTC. Translated, it gives CASSPIIVARELEQYF.

The chain has TRBV29-1 and TRBJ1-3, with 7 bases identical to TRBD1. Germline CDR1 and CDR2: SQVTM and ANQGSEA. The CDR3 extends over 13 amino acids. Trimming at V came to 7 bases and at J to 0 bases, leaving 3 bases not matched to a gene. The CDR3 here is CSGTGFSGNTIYF. CDR3 bases: TGCAGCGGGACAGGTTTCTCTGGAAACACCATATATTTT.

The chain carries TRBV15 and TRBJ2-3; D possibly matches TRBD1 or TRBD2 (6 bases each). The CDR3 totals 14 residues. Per the germline V gene, CDR1 is LNHNV and CDR2 is YYDKDF (reference sequence). V was trimmed by 3 bases and J by 4 bases, leaving 11 bases between them. DNA for the CDR3: TGTGCCACCAGCAGCAGGGGAGGCGCAGATACGCAGTATTTT. Translating gives CATSSRGGADTQYF.

CDR3 DNA sequence: TGTGCCAGCAGTCTCGGGGGCGGGGGTAAGACCCAGTACTTC. Its translation is CASSLGGGGKTQYF. This chain connects TRBV6-5 to TRBJ2-5, with D tentatively TRBD2 (7 bases). Germline loops: CDR1 MNHEY, CDR2 SVGAGI. The V gene lost 5 bases and the J gene lost 6 bases, with 16 bases spanning the gap. The CDR3 loop spans 14 amino acids.

The chain couples TRBV5-1 to TRBJ2-1, with TRBD1 as a possible D gene (5 bases). The CDR3 has 14 residues. Trimming shortened V by 1 base and J by 12 bases, and 17 bases separated the two germline ends. Per germline, CDR1 SGHRS and CDR2 YFSETQ. DNA for the CDR3: TGCGCCAGCAGCTTGACTACTACCCCAGGGCTGCAGTTCTTC. Translating it yields CASSLTTTPGLQFF. Filled out from reference TRBV5-1 and TRBJ2-1, the complete variable domain reads KAGVTQTPRYLIKTRGQQVTLSCSPISGHRSVSWYQQTPGQGLQFLFEYFSETQRNKGNFPGRFSGRQFSNSRSEMNVSTLELGDSALYLCASSLTTTPGLQFFGPGTRLTVL.

A remark on this clone: Different DNA sequences within this sample yield the same CDR3. V gene TRBV11-2 combines with J gene TRBJ2-7; D gene ambiguous. Germline V CDR1 and CDR2: SGHAT, FQNNGV. V was clipped by 1 base and J by 3 bases, with 10 bases between them. The CDR3 totals 14 residues. CDR3 nucleotides: TGTGCCAGCAGCTTAGCGGGCAAATTCTACGAGCAGTACTTC. Translation: CASSLAGKFYEQYF.

CDR3 in DNA: TGTGCCAGCAGCGATCACCGCCGATACGAGCAGTACTTC. It translates to CASSDHRRYEQYF. The chain carries TRBV7-9 and TRBJ2-7; D gene unclear. Trimming took 5 bases from V and 4 from J, leaving 12 bases between them. Germline V CDR1 and CDR2: SEHNR, FQNEAQ (reference sequence). The CDR3 is made up of 13 amino acids.

The V call is TRBV25-1, the J call TRBJ2-1, with D tentatively TRBD2 (6 bases). From germline, CDR1 is MGHDK and CDR2 SYGVNS. The V gene lost 2 bases and the J gene lost 7 bases, with 21 bases spanning the gap. CDR3 size: 17 residues. CDR3 DNA sequence: TGTGCCAGCAGTGAAACTTCGGGAGCGACACGGCGGAATGAGCAGTTCTTC. This encodes CASSETSGATRRNEQFF.

The rearrangement joins TRBV7-8 to TRBJ1-2; the match to TRBD1 covers 7 bases. Per the germline V gene, CDR1 is SGHVS and CDR2 is FQNEAQ. V was pared by 1 base and J by 5 bases, with 10 bases of the junction left unmatched. This CDR3 spans 16 amino acids. Here the CDR3 DNA reads TGTGCCAGCAGCTTAGGAGGGGGCAGGAATGCATATGGCTACACCTTC. Amino acids: CASSLGGGRNAYGYTF.

This chain uses TRBV27 with TRBJ2-7, with D uncertain. V dropped 3 bases and J dropped 3 bases, with 9 bases sitting between them. Germline values: CDR1 MNHEY, CDR2 SMNVEV (reference sequence). The CDR3 is 13 residues long. Written as DNA, the CDR3 is TGTGCCAGCAGTTTCTCCAGCGACTACGAGCAGTACTTC. Translation: CASSFSSDYEQYF.

V usage is TRBV7-9 and J usage is TRBJ1-2; 7 nucleotides match TRBD1. Germline trimming cut 2 bases from V and 7 bases from J; bases unmatched to any gene: 7. Germline CDR1 reads SEHNR; CDR2 reads FQNEAQ (reference sequence). CDR3 length: 14 amino acids. CDR3 DNA: TGTGCCAGCAGCTTAACTAAGGGGGCTGGTGGCTACACCTTC. Translation: CASSLTKGAGGYTF.

The V gene is TRBV6-4, the J gene TRBJ1-1; D is ambiguous. The germline CDR1 and CDR2 sequences are MRHNA and SNTAGT. This CDR3 has 13 amino acids. V gave up 5 bases and J gave up 2 bases, with 9 bases separating them. CDR3 protein: CASSTEINTEAFF. CDR3 in DNA: TGTGCCAGCAGTACAGAAATCAACACTGAAGCTTTCTTT.

This clone has just a few counts. The chain is built from TRBV11-2 and TRBJ2-2; D is unresolved. V was clipped by 0 bases and J by 7 bases, with 9 bases between them. There are 14 residues in the CDR3. Per the germline V gene, CDR1 is SGHAT and CDR2 is FQNNGV. The CDR3 DNA follows: TGTGCCAGCAGCTTAGAAACGGTTAGCGGGGAGCTGTTTTTT. This codes for CASSLETVSGELFF.

The CDR3 sequence: CASSLLANEQFF. DNA for the CDR3: TGTGCCAGCTCACTACTGGCCAATGAGCAGTTCTTC. This chain uses TRBV18 with TRBJ2-1; no clear D gene. V dropped 4 bases and J dropped 6 bases, with 7 bases sitting between them. The CDR3 has 12 amino acids. The germline CDR1 and CDR2 sequences are KGHSH and LQKENI.

Only a few counts were recorded for this clone. The rearrangement uses TRBV10-3 and TRBJ1-2; D uncertain. CDR1 is ENHRY, CDR2 SYGVKD, per germline. The length of the CDR3 is 11 residues. V lost 11 bases and J lost 4, with 11 bases in between. In nucleotides, the CDR3 is TGTGCCGTCTGGCGGTCCTATGGCTACACCTTC. Translated, it gives CAVWRSYGYTF.

This clone was seen a handful of times. The same CDR3 can be traced to other DNA sequences in this sample. The V gene is TRBV9, the J gene TRBJ2-3; unclear D gene. Germline V gives CDR1 SGDLS, CDR2 YYNGEE. The CDR3 extends over 13 amino acids. Trimming shortened V by 2 bases and J by 1 base, and 5 bases separated the two germline ends. The CDR3 reads CASSVGGTDTQYF. The CDR3 nucleotides are TGTGCCAGCAGCGTCGGAGGCACAGATACGCAGTATTTT.

The chain carries TRBV5-1 and TRBJ2-1; 7 bases fit TRBD2. CDR3 length: 13 residues. The trim removed 4 bases at V and 11 bases at J, leaving 9 bases unmatched. Germline V gene sequence: CDR1 SGHRS, CDR2 YFSETQ. CDR3 nucleotide sequence: TGCGCCAGCAGCACGAGAACGACTAGCAAGCAGTTCTTC. Residues: CASSTRTTSKQFF. The full variable domain, its missing parts supplied by reference TRBV5-1 and TRBJ2-1, is KAGVTQTPRYLIKTRGQQVTLSCSPISGHRSVSWYQQTPGQGLQFLFEYFSETQRNKGNFPGRFSGRQFSNSRSEMNVSTLELGDSALYLCASSTRTTSKQFFGPGTRLTVL.

This clone appeared once. The gene calls are TRBV2 and TRBJ1-5; perhaps TRBD1 as D (6 bases). This CDR3 is built from 13 residues. Germline V gives CDR1 SNHLY, CDR2 FYNNEI. The V end lost 7 bases, the J end lost 7 bases, and 14 bases lay between the germline ends. CDR3: CASTQGMGQPQHF. The CDR3 nucleotides are TGTGCCAGCACACAGGGAATGGGACAGCCCCAGCATTTT.

CDR3 sequence (DNA): TGTGCCAGCAGTTATGGAGGGGACAGGGCCTACGAGCAGTACTTC. Translation gives CASSYGGDRAYEQYF. The chain uses TRBV2 and TRBJ2-7, with 9 bases matching TRBD1. Germline trimming cut 5 bases from V and 2 bases from J; bases unmatched to any gene: 7. Looked up from germline, CDR1 is SNHLY and CDR2 is FYNNEI. The CDR3 runs 15 residues. Combining the CDR3 with reference TRBV2 and TRBJ2-7 gives the whole variable domain EPEVTQTPSHQVTQMGQEVILRCVPISNHLYFYWYRQILGQKVEFLVSFYNNEISEKSEIFDDQFSVERPDGSNFTLKIRSTKLEDSAMYFCASSYGGDRAYEQYFGPGTRLTVT.

V and J are TRBV2 and TRBJ1-2; the D gene is possibly TRBD1 (5 bases). Germline CDR1 and CDR2: SNHLY and FYNNEI. This CDR3 is 14 amino acids long. Trimming took 6 bases from V and 7 from J, leaving 18 bases between them. The CDR3 spells CASRGSRGERGYTF. In DNA, the CDR3 is TGTGCCAGCAGGGGAAGTCGGGGGGAGCGTGGCTACACCTTC.

The CDR3 protein is CAISDSGAPYNEQFF. The CDR3 DNA follows: TGTGCCATCAGTGATTCGGGAGCCCCCTACAATGAGCAGTTCTTC. The J gene is TRBJ2-1, the V gene TRBV10-3, with a tentative D call TRBD2 (6 bases). CDR1 and CDR2 from the germline V gene are ENHRY and SYGVKD. The CDR3 totals 15 residues. V was shortened by 3 bases and J by 2 bases, with 11 bases between the two germline ends.

This chain links TRBV6-1 with TRBJ2-7; D might be TRBD1 (6 bases). V lost 4 bases and J 0 bases, leaving 16 bases between the germline ends. Germline CDR1 is MNHNS and CDR2 is SASEGT. CDR3 length: 16 residues. The CDR3: CASSASGQIYSYEQYF. The DNA for the CDR3 is TGTGCCAGCAGTGCTAGTGGACAGATATACTCCTACGAGCAGTACTTC.

The rearrangement links TRBV28 to TRBJ1-2, with 7 bases matching TRBD1. CDR1 is MDHEN, CDR2 SYDVKM, per germline. The length of the CDR3 is 16 residues. J lost 8 bases, V lost 1 base, and 13 bases had no gene match. The CDR3 region has the DNA TGTGCCAGCAGTTTATATGGGACAGACAGCGTTATCGGCTACACCTTC. Translated, it gives CASSLYGTDSVIGYTF.

The J gene is TRBJ2-1, the V gene TRBV15, with TRBD2 as a possible D gene (6 bases). The CDR3 is made up of 12 amino acids. V gave up 9 bases and J gave up 9 bases, with 15 bases separating them. Germline lookup yields CDR1 LNHNV and CDR2 YYDKDF (reference sequence). The chain's CDR3 is CATRDSLFEQFF. For the CDR3, the DNA is TGTGCCACTCGGGACTCCTTATTTGAGCAGTTCTTC.

The chain carries TRBV4-2 and TRBJ1-4, with 8 bases that match TRBD1. Looked up from germline, CDR1 is LGHNA and CDR2 is YNFKEQ. Losses at the gene ends were 0 bases for V and 7 bases for J; bases not matched to a gene: 4. This CDR3 contains 15 residues. This chain's CDR3 is CASSQETGELEKLFF. CDR3 bases: TGTGCCAGCAGCCAAGAGACAGGGGAACTTGAAAAACTGTTTTTT.

This clone was seen many times. The gene calls are TRBV11-2 and TRBJ2-7; D may be TRBD1 or TRBD2 (6 bases each). Trimming removed 5 bases at V and 8 bases at J, with 16 bases between. Germline CDR1 SGHAT, CDR2 FQNNGV. This CDR3 has 13 amino acids. The chain's CDR3 is CASSPGPGAQQYF. In DNA form, the CDR3 reads TGTGCCAGCAGCCCGGGACCGGGGGCGCAGCAGTACTTC.

This clone was recorded only once. The V call is TRBV19, the J call TRBJ1-1; the D gene is possibly TRBD1 (5 bases). V lost 1 base and J 4 bases, leaving 16 bases between the germline ends. The CDR3 covers 16 residues. Germline assignment: CDR1 LNHDA and CDR2 SQIVND (reference sequence). The DNA of the CDR3 is TGTGCCAGTAGTATAGGTTTCGGGGCGGCTGGCACTGAAGCTTTCTTT. Its translation is CASSIGFGAAGTEAFF.

The chain is built from TRBV11-2 and TRBJ2-3; D possibly corresponds to TRBD2 (7 bases). This CDR3 comprises 16 residues. Germline values: CDR1 SGHAT, CDR2 FQNNGV. Trimming cost V 5 bases and J 4 bases, with 19 bases left between them. The CDR3 DNA sequence: TGTGCCAGCAGCCCAGTGCGGGGGCGTTTTGCAGATACGCAGTATTTT. Its protein is CASSPVRGRFADTQYF.